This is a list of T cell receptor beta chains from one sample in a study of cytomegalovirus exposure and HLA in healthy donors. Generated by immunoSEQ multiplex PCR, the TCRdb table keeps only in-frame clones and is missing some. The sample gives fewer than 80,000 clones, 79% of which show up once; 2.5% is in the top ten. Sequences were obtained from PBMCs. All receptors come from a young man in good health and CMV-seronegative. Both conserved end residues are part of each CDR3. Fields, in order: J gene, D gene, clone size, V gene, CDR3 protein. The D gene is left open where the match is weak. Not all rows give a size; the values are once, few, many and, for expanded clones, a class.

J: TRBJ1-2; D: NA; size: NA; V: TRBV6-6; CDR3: CASRPPQLNYGYTF
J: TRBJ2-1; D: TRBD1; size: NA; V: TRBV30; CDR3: CAWDRGLGNEQFF
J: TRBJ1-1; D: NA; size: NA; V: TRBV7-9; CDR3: CASSLQAGNTEAFF
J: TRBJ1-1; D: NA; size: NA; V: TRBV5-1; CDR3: CASSLTGSANTEAFF
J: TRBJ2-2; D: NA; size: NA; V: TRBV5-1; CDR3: CASSLGHNTGELFF
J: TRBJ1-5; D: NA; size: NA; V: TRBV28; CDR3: CASSTGGPNQPQHF
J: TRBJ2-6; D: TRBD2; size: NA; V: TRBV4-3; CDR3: CASSPRTSGGVSGANVLTF
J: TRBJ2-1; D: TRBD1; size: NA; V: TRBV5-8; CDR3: CASSLRAQGAGNEQFF
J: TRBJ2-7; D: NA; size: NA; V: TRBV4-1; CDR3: CASSQAVGGLYYEQYF
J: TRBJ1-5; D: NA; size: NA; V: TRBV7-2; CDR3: CASSPMTGRNQPQHF
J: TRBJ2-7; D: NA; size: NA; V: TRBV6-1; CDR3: CASSDLRTAYEQYF
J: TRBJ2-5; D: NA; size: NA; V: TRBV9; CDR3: CASSPTVQETQYF
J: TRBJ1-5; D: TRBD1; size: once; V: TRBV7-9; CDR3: CASSAADRDPLEPQHF
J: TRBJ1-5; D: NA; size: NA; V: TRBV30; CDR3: CAWSNRGDQPQHF
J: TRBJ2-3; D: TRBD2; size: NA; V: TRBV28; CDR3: CASSSGTIPQTDTQYF
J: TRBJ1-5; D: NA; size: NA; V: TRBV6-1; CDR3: CASRVGQPQHF
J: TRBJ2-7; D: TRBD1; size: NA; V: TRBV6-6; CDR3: CASNGQGMPYEQYF
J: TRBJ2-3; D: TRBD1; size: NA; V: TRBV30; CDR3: CATTWTGMSDTQYF
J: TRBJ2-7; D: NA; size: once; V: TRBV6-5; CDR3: CASTPRGQIYEQYF
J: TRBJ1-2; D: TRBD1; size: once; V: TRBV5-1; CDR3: CASSRGQGNGYTF
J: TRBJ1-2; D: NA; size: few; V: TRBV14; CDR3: CASSLQGLNDGYTF
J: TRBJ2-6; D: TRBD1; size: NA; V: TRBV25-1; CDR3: CASGDSLPSGANVLTF
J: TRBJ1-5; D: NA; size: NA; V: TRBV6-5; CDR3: CASDVQFSNQPQHF
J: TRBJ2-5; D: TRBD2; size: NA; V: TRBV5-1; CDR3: CASSQLAGGQETQYF
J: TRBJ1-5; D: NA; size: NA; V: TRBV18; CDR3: CASARTVMSNQPQHF
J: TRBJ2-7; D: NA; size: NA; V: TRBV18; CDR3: CASSPQGTYGLGYEQYF
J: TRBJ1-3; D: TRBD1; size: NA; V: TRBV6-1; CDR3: CASRDRGLGNTIYF
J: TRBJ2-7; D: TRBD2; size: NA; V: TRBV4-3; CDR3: CASSQGLAGDLGSYEQYF
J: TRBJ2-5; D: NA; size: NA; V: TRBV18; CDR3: CASSPDSGTQYF
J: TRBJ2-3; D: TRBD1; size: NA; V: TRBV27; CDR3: CASKQGARPSTDTQYF
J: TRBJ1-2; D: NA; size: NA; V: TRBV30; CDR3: CAWSRNLGGDGYTF
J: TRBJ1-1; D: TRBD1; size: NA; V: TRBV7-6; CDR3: CASSLGQGPPKVNTEAFF
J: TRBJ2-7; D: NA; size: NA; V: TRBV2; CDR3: CASRARGSYEQYF
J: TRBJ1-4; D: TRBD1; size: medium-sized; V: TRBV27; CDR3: CASSDSGTAINEKLFF
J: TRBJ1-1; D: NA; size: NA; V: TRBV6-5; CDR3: CASAKGGVTEAFF
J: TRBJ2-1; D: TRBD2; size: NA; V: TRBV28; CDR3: CASSIAGSYNEQFF
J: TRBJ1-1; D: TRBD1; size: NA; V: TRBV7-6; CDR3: CASSQGQVGTEAFF
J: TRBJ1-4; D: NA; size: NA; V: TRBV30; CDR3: CAWSLGGNEKLFF
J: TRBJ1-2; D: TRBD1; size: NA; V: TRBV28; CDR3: CASSWAGPGTVYGYTF
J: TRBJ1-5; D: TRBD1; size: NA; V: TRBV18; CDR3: CASSPYAGGDQPQHF
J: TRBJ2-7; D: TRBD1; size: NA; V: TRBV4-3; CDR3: CASSQEGQAVQYF
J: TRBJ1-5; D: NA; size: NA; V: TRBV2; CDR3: CASSEATNNQPQHF
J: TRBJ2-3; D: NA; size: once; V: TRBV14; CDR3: CASSQAGADTQYF